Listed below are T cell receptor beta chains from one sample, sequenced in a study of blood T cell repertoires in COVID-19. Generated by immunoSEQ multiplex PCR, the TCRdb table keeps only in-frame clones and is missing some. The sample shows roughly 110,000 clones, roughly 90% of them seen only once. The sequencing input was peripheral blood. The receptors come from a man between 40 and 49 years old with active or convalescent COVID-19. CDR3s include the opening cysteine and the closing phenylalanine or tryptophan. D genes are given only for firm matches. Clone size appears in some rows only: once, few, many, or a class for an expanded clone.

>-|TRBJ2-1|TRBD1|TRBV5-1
CASSLGQGVNNEQFF
TGCGCCAGCAGCTTAGGACAGGGTGTTAACAATGAGCAGTTCTTC
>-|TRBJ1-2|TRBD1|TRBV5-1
CASSLGGTGHYGYTF
TGCGCCAGCAGCTTGGGCGGGACAGGGCACTATGGCTACACCTTC
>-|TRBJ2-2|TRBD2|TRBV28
CASRSPGTSGGNTGELFF
TGTGCCAGCAGAAGTCCCGGGACTAGCGGGGGGAACACCGGGGAGCTGTTTTTT
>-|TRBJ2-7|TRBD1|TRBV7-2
CASSLDRASYYEQYF
TGTGCCAGCAGCCTAGACAGGGCATCATACTACGAGCAGTACTTC
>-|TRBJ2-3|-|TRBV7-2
CASSRSGRDTQYF
TGTGCCAGCAGCAGATCAGGAAGAGATACGCAGTATTTT
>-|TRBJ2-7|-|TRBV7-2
CASREAASYEQYF
TGTGCCAGCAGAGAGGCTGCGTCTTACGAGCAGTACTTC
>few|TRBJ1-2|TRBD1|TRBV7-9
CASSRTGMDGYTF
TGTGCCAGCAGCAGGACAGGAATGGACGGCTACACCTTC
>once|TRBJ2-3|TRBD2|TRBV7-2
CASSLVGGRGGRTWDTQYF
TGTGCCAGCAGCTTAGTCGGAGGGCGAGGCGGGAGGACGTGGGATACGCAGTATTTT
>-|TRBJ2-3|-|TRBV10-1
CASSPGQYTQYF
TGCGCCAGCAGCCCCGGACAGTATACGCAGTATTTT
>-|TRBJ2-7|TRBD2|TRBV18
CASSPARAGTYEQYF
TGTGCCAGCTCACCCGCGCGAGCGGGGACCTACGAGCAGTACTTC
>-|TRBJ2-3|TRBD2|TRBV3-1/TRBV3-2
CASSQSHLAGGNTDTQYF
TGTGCCAGCAGCCAATCCCATTTAGCGGGAGGGAACACAGATACGCAGTATTTT
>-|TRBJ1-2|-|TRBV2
CASSRDSTVGYTF
TGTGCCAGCAGTCGTGACAGTACGGTTGGCTACACCTTC
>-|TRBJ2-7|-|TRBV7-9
CASSLSVNEQYF
TGTGCCAGCAGCTTAAGCGTGAACGAGCAGTACTTC
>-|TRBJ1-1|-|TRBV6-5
CASLRRRGPAEAFF
TGTGCCAGCCTAAGGAGGCGGGGCCCGGCCGAAGCTTTCTTT
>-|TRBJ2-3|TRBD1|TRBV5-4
CASSSRDRMTDTQYF
TGTGCCAGCAGCTCCCGGGACAGGATGACAGATACGCAGTATTTT
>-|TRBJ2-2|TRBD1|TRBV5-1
CASSLGDRDDGELFF
TGCGCCAGCAGCCTTGGTGACAGGGACGACGGGGAGCTGTTTTTT
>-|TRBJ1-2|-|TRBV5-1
CASSLGHKNYGYTF
TGCGCCAGCAGCTTGGGACACAAGAACTATGGCTACACCTTC
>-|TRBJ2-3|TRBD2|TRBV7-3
CASSPRLAGDQADTQYF
TGTGCCAGCAGCCCCCGACTAGCGGGAGACCAGGCAGATACGCAGTATTTT
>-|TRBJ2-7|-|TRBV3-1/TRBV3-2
CASSPDLGSYEQYF
TGTGCCAGCAGCCCGGACTTAGGCTCCTACGAGCAGTACTTC
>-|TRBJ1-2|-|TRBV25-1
CASSVTGYGYTF
TGTGCCAGCAGTGTAACAGGCTATGGCTACACCTTC
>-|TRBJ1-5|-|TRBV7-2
CASSLAFTGNSNQPQHF
TGTGCCAGCAGCTTAGCGTTTACAGGTAATAGCAATCAGCCCCAGCATTTT
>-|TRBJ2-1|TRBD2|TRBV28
CASKIGGSSYNEQFF
TGTGCCAGTAAAATTGGCGGGAGTTCCTACAATGAGCAGTTCTTC
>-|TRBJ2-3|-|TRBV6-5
CASRPAGSTDTQYF
TGTGCCAGCCGCCCAGCGGGCAGCACAGATACGCAGTATTTT
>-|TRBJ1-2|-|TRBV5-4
CASSPSGIAGYTF
TGTGCCAGCAGCCCCTCAGGGATTGCTGGCTACACCTTC
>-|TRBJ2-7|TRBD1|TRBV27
CASSLGDRVYEQYF
TGTGCCAGCAGTTTAGGGGACAGGGTCTACGAGCAGTACTTC
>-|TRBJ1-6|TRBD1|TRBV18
CASSPRDRGNSPLHF
TGTGCCAGCTCACCCCGGGACAGGGGAAATTCACCCCTCCACTTT
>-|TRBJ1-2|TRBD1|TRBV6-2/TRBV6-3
CASSSPGTGSRGYTF
TGTGCCAGCAGTTCCCCAGGGACAGGGTCGCGTGGCTACACCTTC
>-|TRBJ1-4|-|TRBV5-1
CASSLTRGKLFF
TGCGCCAGCAGCTTGACCAGGGGAAAACTGTTTTTT
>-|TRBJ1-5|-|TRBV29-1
CSVGAGLNQPQHF
TGCAGCGTGGGGGCAGGACTTAATCAGCCCCAGCATTTT
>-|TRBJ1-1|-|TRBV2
CASSEGRGRNTEAFF
TGTGCCAGCAGTGAGGGCAGGGGAAGGAACACTGAAGCTTTCTTT
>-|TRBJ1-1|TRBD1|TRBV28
CASSYRGVKAFF
TGTGCCAGCAGTTACAGGGGGGTAAAAGCTTTCTTT
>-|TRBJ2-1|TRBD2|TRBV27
CASRIAGGGLEQFF
TGTGCCAGCAGAATAGCGGGAGGAGGGTTAGAGCAGTTCTTC
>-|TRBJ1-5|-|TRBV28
CATKRQLNQPQHF
TGTGCCACGAAGAGACAGCTCAATCAGCCCCAGCATTTT
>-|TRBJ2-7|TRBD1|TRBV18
CASSQTGTPYEQYF
TGTGCCAGCTCACAGACAGGGACCCCCTACGAGCAGTACTTC
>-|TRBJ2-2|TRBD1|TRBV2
CAGGTGYGTGELFF
TGTGCCGGAGGGACAGGGTATGGCACCGGGGAGCTGTTTTTT
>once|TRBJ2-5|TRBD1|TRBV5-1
CASSGIQGAGETQYF
TGCGCCAGCAGCGGTATACAGGGGGCGGGGGAGACCCAGTACTTC
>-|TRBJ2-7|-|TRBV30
CAWSVRYEQYF
TGTGCCTGGAGTGTCCGCTACGAGCAGTACTTC